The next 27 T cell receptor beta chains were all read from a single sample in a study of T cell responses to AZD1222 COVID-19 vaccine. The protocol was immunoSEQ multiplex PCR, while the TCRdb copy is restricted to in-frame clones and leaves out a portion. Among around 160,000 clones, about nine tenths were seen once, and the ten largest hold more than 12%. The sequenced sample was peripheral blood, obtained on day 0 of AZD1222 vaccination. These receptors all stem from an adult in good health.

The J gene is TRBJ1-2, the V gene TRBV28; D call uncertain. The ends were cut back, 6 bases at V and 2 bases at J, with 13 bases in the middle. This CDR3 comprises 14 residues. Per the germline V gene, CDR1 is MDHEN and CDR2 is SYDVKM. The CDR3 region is CASSYDGSNYGYTF. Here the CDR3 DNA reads TGTGCCAGCAGCTATGACGGGAGCAACTATGGCTACACCTTC.

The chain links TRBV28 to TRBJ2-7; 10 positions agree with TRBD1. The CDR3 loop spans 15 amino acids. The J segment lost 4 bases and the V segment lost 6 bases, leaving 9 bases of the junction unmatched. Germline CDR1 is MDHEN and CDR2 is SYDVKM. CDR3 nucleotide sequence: TGTGCCAGCAGATACCACCGGGACAGGGGTTACGAGCAGTACTTC. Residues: CASRYHRDRGYEQYF.

The CDR3 bases are TGTGCCAGCTCGACAGGGGGGAGCAATCAGCCCCAGCATTTT. As protein: CASSTGGSNQPQHF. This rearrangement joins TRBV18 to TRBJ1-5; 9 bases fit TRBD1. From germline, CDR1 is KGHSH and CDR2 LQKENI. The V segment lost 6 bases and the J segment 1 base; nucleotides outside the gene matches: 1. CDR3 length: 14 residues.

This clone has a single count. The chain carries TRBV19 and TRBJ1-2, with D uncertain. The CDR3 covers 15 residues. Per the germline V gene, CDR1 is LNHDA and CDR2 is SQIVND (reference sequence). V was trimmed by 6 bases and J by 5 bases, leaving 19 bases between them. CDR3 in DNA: TGTGCCAGTAGACAGCGGCAGCAGGCTGATTATGGCTACACCTTC. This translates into CASRQRQQADYGYTF.

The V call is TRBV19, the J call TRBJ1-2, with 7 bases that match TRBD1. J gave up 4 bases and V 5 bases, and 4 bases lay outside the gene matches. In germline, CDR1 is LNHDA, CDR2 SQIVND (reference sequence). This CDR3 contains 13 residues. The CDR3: CASSPRDSYGYTF. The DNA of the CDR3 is TGTGCCAGTAGTCCCCGGGACAGCTATGGCTACACCTTC.

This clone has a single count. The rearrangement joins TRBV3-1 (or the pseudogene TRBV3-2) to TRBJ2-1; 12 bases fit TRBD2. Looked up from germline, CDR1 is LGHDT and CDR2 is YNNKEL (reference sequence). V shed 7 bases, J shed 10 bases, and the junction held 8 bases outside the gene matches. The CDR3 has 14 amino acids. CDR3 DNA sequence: TGTGCCAGCAAACCCTTACTAGCGGGGGGAGAGCAGTTCTTC. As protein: CASKPLLAGGEQFF.

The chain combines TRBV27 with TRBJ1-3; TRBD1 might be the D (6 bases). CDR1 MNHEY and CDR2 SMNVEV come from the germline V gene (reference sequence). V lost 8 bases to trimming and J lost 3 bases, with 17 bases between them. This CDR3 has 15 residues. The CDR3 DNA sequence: TGTGCCAGCGGCAGAATGCGGGACATTGGAAACACCATATATTTT. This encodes CASGRMRDIGNTIYF.

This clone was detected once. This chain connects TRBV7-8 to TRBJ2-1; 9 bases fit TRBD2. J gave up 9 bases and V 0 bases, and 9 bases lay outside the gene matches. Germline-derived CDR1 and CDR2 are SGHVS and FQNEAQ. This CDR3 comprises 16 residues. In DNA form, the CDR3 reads TGTGCCAGCAGCTTAGCGCCGGCGGGGGGGCATAGTGAGCAGTTCTTC. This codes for CASSLAPAGGHSEQFF.

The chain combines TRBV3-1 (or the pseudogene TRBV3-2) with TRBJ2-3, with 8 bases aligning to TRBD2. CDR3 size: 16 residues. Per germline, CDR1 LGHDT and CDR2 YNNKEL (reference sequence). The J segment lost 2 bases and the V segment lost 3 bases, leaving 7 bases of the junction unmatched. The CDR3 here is CASSHRSGGNTDTQYF. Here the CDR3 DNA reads TGTGCCAGCAGCCACCGAAGCGGGGGAAACACAGATACGCAGTATTTT.

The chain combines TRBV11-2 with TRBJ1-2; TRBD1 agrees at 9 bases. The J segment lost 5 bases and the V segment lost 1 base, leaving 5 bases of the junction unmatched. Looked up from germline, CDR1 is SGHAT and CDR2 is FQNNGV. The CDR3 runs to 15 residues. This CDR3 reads CASSLAPGQGYGYTF. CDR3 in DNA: TGTGCCAGCAGCTTAGCTCCGGGACAGGGTTATGGCTACACCTTC.

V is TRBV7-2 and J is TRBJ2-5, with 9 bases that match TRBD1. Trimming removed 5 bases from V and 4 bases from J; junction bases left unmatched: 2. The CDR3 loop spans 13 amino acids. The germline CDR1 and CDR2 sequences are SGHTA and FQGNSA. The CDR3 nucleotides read TGTGCCAGCAGCCAGACAGGGGGAGAGACCCAGTACTTC. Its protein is CASSQTGGETQYF.

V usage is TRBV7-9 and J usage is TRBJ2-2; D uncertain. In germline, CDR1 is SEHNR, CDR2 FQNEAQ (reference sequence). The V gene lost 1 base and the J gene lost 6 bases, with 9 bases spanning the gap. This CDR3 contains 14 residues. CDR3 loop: CASSLGVASGELFF. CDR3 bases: TGTGCCAGCAGCTTAGGGGTAGCATCCGGGGAGCTGTTTTTT.

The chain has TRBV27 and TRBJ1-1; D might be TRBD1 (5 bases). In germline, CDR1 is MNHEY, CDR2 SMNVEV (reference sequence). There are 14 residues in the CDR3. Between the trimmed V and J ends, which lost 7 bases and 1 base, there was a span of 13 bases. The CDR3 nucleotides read TGTGCCAGCACGGGTAGGGGCCAGAACACTGAAGCTTTCTTT. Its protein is CASTGRGQNTEAFF.

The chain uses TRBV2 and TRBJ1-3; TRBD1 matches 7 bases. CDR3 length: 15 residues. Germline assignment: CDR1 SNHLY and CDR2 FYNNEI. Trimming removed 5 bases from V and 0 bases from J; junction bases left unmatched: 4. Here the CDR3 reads CASSNGQVSGNTIYF. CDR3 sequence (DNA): TGTGCCAGCAGTAATGGACAGGTCTCTGGAAACACCATATATTTT.

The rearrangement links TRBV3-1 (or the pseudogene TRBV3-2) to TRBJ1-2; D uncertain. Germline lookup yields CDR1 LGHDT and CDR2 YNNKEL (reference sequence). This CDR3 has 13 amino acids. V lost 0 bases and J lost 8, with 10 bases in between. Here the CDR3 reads CASSQEKVGGYTF. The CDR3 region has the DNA TGTGCCAGCAGCCAAGAGAAGGTGGGGGGCTACACCTTC.

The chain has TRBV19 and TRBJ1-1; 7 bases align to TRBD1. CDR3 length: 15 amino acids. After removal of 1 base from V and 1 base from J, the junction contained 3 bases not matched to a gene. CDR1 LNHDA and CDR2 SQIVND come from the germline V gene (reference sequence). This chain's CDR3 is CASSIGGQPNTEAFF. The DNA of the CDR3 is TGTGCCAGTAGTATAGGGGGACAGCCGAACACTGAAGCTTTCTTT.

CDR3 protein: CASSWEGNQPQHF. CDR3 nucleotides: TGCGCCAGCAGCTGGGAGGGAAATCAGCCCCAGCATTTT. The chain combines TRBV5-1 with TRBJ1-5, with D uncertain. Germline V CDR1 and CDR2: SGHRS, YFSETQ. V dropped 3 bases and J dropped 4 bases, with 8 bases sitting between them. The CDR3 length is 13 residues. The whole variable domain, remainder taken from reference TRBV5-1 and TRBJ1-5, is KAGVTQTPRYLIKTRGQQVTLSCSPISGHRSVSWYQQTPGQGLQFLFEYFSETQRNKGNFPGRFSGRQFSNSRSEMNVSTLELGDSALYLCASSWEGNQPQHFGDGTRLSIL.

The CDR3 DNA reads TGTGCCAGCAGCACAGCGAAACAGGGTTGGCTCTATGGCTACACCTTC. Amino acids: CASSTAKQGWLYGYTF. The chain has TRBV5-4 and TRBJ1-2, with D possibly being TRBD1 (6 bases). Trimming cost V 4 bases and J 4 bases, with 20 bases left between them. The CDR3 has 16 amino acids. The germline gives CDR1 SGHNT, CDR2 YYREEE (reference sequence).

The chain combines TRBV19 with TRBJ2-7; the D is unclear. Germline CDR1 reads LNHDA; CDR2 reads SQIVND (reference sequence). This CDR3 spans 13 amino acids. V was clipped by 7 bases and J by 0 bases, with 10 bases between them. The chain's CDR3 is CASKPQSSYEQYF. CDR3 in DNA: TGTGCCAGTAAACCGCAGAGCTCCTACGAGCAGTACTTC.

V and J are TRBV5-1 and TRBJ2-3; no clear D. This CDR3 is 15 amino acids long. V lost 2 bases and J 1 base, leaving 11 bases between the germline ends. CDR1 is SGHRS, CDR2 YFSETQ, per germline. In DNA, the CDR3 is TGCGCCAGCAGCTTAGACCCCATACGCACAGATACGCAGTATTTT. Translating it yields CASSLDPIRTDTQYF.

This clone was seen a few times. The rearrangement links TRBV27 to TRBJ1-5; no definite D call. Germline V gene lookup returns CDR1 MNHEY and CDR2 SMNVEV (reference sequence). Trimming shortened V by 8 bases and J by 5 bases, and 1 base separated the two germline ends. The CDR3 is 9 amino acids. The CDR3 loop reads CASDQPQHF. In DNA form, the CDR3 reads TGTGCCAGCGATCAGCCCCAGCATTTT.

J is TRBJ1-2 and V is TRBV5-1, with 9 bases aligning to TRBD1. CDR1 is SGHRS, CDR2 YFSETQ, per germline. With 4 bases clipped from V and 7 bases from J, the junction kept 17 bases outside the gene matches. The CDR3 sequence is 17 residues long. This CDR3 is CASSPNEGQGSSGGYTF. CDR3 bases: TGCGCCAGCAGCCCCAACGAGGGACAGGGAAGTAGCGGTGGCTACACCTTC.

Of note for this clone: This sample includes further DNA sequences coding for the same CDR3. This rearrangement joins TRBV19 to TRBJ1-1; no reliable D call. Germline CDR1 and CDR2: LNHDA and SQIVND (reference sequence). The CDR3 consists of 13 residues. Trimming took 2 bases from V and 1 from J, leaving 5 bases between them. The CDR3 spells CASSIQRNTEAFF. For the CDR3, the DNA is TGTGCCAGTAGTATACAGAGGAACACTGAAGCTTTCTTT.

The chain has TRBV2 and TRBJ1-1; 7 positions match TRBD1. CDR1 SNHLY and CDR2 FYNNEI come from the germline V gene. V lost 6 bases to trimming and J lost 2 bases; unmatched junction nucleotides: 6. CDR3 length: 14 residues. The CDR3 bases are TGTGCCAGCAGCGTACAGGGGCCTAACACTGAAGCTTTCTTT. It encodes CASSVQGPNTEAFF.

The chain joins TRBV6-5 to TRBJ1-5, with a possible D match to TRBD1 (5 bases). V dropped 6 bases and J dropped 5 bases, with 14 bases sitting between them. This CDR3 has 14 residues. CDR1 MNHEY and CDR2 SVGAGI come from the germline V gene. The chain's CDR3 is CASRPGDADQPQHF. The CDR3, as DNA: TGTGCCAGCAGGCCGGGGGATGCTGATCAGCCCCAGCATTTT.

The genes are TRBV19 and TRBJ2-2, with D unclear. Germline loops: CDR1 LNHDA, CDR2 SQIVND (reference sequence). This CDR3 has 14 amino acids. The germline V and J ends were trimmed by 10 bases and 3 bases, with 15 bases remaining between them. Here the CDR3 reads CATLGRLYTGELFF. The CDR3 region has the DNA TGTGCCACCCTGGGTAGACTTTACACCGGGGAGCTGTTTTTT.

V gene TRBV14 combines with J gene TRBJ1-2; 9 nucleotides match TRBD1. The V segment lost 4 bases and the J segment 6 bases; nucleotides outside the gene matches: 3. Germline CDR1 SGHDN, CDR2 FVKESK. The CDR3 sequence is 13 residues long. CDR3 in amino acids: CASSPRTGDGYTF. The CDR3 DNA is TGTGCCAGCAGCCCGCGGACAGGGGATGGCTACACCTTC.